This TCR beta chain is from a study of graft-versus-host responses after intestinal transplantation (dated by TCRdb to the early 2020s). General notes on the study: Multivisceral, liver-intestinal, or isolated intestinal transplants were received by the recipients. A peak of at least 4% donor T cells among recipient peripheral blood mononuclear cells was the definition used for donor T cell macrochimerism. All recipients received anti-thymocyte globulin induction followed by maintenance tacrolimus and steroids for around 3 years. Alloreactive clones were identified by sequencing pre-transplant mixed lymphocyte reaction products and comparing these products with unstimulated pre-transplant donor and recipient T cells. After intestinal transplantation, graft-versus-host and host-versus-graft alloreactive T cell clones were followed in the graft, circulation and bone marrow using bulk TCR-beta CDR3 sequencing. Rather than going through the commercial service, samples from a few later patients were sequenced in-house on an Illumina MiSeq and processed with MiXCR. Of the roughly 24 intestinal transplant recipients enrolled in the cohort, one of whom was a retransplant, 3 patients without pretransplant specimens were excluded.

Germline trimming: 6 bases from V, 11 bases from J; junction bases outside gene matches: 15. Spanning cysteine to phenylalanine, the CDR3 consists of 15 amino acids. The retained sequence is limited to the CDR3, 45 bases, with the frame set at the first base. The germline V gene encodes CDR1 WSHSY and CDR2 SAAADI. In the first month after transplant, blood samples were collected up to 4 times, and after that at least monthly when available. This clone was detected only once. What this receptor recognizes is not known. The input lacks base qualities; no much larger clone sits a single base away. Study-wide conclusions, independent of this receptor: Conclusions were limited by the relatively low number and heterogeneity of intestinal transplant patients. Peak levels of circulating GvH clones were associated with declines in HvG clones early after transplant. High GvH to HvG T cell clonal ratios were observed in the allografts of patients with donor T cell macrochimerism. GvH clones were found in recipient bone marrow, and some of the GvH clones appeared earlier in ileal mucosa or blood, which is consistent with an intestinal mucosal origin.

Library method: the immunoSEQ multiplex PCR assay. High-throughput TCR-beta CDR3 sequencing of genomic DNA from most patients was performed by Adaptive Biotechnologies. Per the authors' processing: Adaptive's ImmunoSEQ software supplied the TCR sequencing data for 15 to 20 patients, while MiXCR and VDJtools were used to process a few other patients. CDR3 nucleotide sequences shared between donor and recipient were removed because the origin of such sequences could not be assigned. To be classed as alloreactive, a clone needed at least 2-fold expansion over unstimulated cells and a minimum CFSE-low frequency of 0.002% (template counts) or 0.001% (read counts). Clones were considered mappable if detected in sequenced pre-transplant spleen, lymph node, or MLR CFSE-low populations of the donor or recipient. The cumulative frequency of alloreactive clones was calculated as a percentage of all sequences, weighted by copy number. Not all clones reach the TCRdb copy of this immuneACCESS table, which keeps in-frame sequences only. Checked studies attribute under half of the gap to unresolved V genes and leave the rest unexplained. V and J calls and clone size come straight from that table; D and trimming were deduced from the DNA. The sample table holds nearly 45,000 clones, of which about 91% were seen once. Under 4.5% of the sample rests with the top ten.

This clonotype originated in a human patient who received an intestinal transplant, so some T cells may come from the graft donor. This specimen consisted of PBMCs, obtained 524 days after transplant. The sequence is built from TRBV10-2 and TRBJ2-5, with 10 bases in between that match TRBD2. The nucleotides are TGCGCCAGCAGGCTAGCGGGAGTCTCAGAGACAATGCAGTACTTC. This is translated as CASRLAGVSETMQYF.